The rows below give T cell receptor beta chains drawn from one sample of a study of blood T cell repertoires in COVID-19. Clones were read by immunoSEQ multiplex PCR, and TCRdb kept only the in-frame ones, dropping some. The sample records over 200,000 clones, 85% to 90% being singletons. Sequenced material: peripheral blood. Every receptor here comes from a man younger than 40 with COVID-19, enrolled during active disease. The CDR3 runs from the conserved cysteine through the conserved F or W. The D gene is left open where the match is weak. Expanded clones get a size class; other rows say once, few or many, or leave the size out.

>-|TRBD1|TRBJ1-1|TRBV7-3
TGTGCCAGCAGCTTCTCGGGCTCGACAGGGGGCTGGAACACTGAAGCTTTCTTT
CASSFSGSTGGWNTEAFF
>-|-|TRBJ1-5|TRBV5-4
TGTGCCAGCAGCGTGCAGGGAAATCAGCCCCAGCATTTT
CASSVQGNQPQHF
>-|-|TRBJ1-6|TRBV21-1
TGTGCCAGCAGCACTCTTCGCCGGAGCTCCTATAATTCACCCCTCCACTTT
CASSTLRRSSYNSPLHF
>-|TRBD1|TRBJ2-7|TRBV18
TGTGCCAGCTCACACGCCCGAGAGGGGGCTGTCTTC
CASSHAREGAVF
>-|-|TRBJ2-7|TRBV15
TGTGCCACCAGCCACTCTCGACTTACCTACGAGCAGTACTTC
CATSHSRLTYEQYF
>once|-|TRBJ2-1|TRBV12-5
TGTGCTAGTGGTTTGGGGGACGGGAGCTCCTACAATGAGCAGTTCTTC
CASGLGDGSSYNEQFF
>-|TRBD1|TRBJ1-2|TRBV6-1
TGTGCCAGCAGTGTGGACAGGGGGCTGTTAGTGAACTATGGCTACACCTTC
CASSVDRGLLVNYGYTF
>-|TRBD1|TRBJ2-1|TRBV5-4
TGTGCCAGCAGCGTGGGACAGGCCCTACACCCGAGCTCCTACAATGAGCAGTTCTTC
CASSVGQALHPSSYNEQFF
>-|-|TRBJ1-5|TRBV19
TGTGCCAGTAGTTCCGGGACTTTTTACGGTCAGCCCCAGCATTTT
CASSSGTFYGQPQHF
>-|-|TRBJ1-6|TRBV15
TGTGCCACCAGCAGAGATGGCAATTCACCCCTCCACTTT
CATSRDGNSPLHF
>-|TRBD1|TRBJ2-2|TRBV7-9
TGTGCCAGCACCCCGAGGGGACAGGGAACCGGGGAGCTGTTTTTT
CASTPRGQGTGELFF
>-|-|TRBJ1-3|TRBV5-8
TGTGCCAGCAGCGACATCAGGGAAACTGGAAACACCATATATTTT
CASSDIRETGNTIYF
>-|-|TRBJ1-2|TRBV27
TGTGCCAGCAGTGGCTGGACAGATCCCAACTATGGCTACACCTTC
CASSGWTDPNYGYTF
>-|TRBD1|TRBJ1-1|TRBV18
TGTGCCAGCTCACTATTCGGTAGGGGGCCGGGCACTGAAGCTTTCTTT
CASSLFGRGPGTEAFF
>-|-|TRBJ1-6|TRBV7-8
TGTGCCAGCAGCTATGGGGCAGGTGGAAGCTATAATTCACCCCTCCACTTT
CASSYGAGGSYNSPLHF
>-|TRBD1|TRBJ1-1|TRBV30
TGTGCCTGTTCTCGCAGGGACAGGTGGTCTGAAGCTTTCTTT
CACSRRDRWSEAFF
>-|TRBD1|TRBJ1-2|TRBV5-1
TGCGCCAGCAGCTTGGCGAGGGGGCGCGAGTCTGGCTACACCTTC
CASSLARGRESGYTF
>-|-|TRBJ1-5|TRBV5-4
TGTGCCAGCAGCTTGGGAGCGAATCAGCCCCAGCATTTT
CASSLGANQPQHF
>-|-|TRBJ2-7|TRBV5-1
TGCGCCAGCAGCTTGGAAAGCCTTTACGAGCAGTACTTC
CASSLESLYEQYF
>-|-|TRBJ2-3|TRBV6-5
TGTGCCAGCAGTTATTGGGGACTAGATACGCAGTATTTT
CASSYWGLDTQYF
>-|TRBD1|TRBJ1-2|TRBV5-4
TGTGCCAGCAGCTTGGGGGCGGGACAGGGCCTTAACTATGGCTACACCTTC
CASSLGAGQGLNYGYTF
>-|TRBD1|TRBJ2-7|TRBV9
TGTGCCAGCAGCCAAATGGGACAGGGCTACGAGCAGTACTTC
CASSQMGQGYEQYF
>-|TRBD2|TRBJ2-3|TRBV7-3
TGTGCCAGCAGCTTAGGGGCTAGCGGGGTCACAGATACGCAGTATTTT
CASSLGASGVTDTQYF
>-|TRBD2|TRBJ2-5|TRBV7-3
TGTGCCAGCAGCTTACCCAGTGAGCGGGGGCCTGGTGATGGGGAGACCCAGTACTTC
CASSLPSERGPGDGETQYF
>-|-|TRBJ1-2|TRBV27
TGTGCCAGCAGTTTACGCAGAAACTATGGCTACACCTTC
CASSLRRNYGYTF
>-|-|TRBJ1-1|TRBV9
TGTGCCAGCAGTTACGCGACTGGGACTGAAGCTTTCTTT
CASSYATGTEAFF
>-|-|TRBJ1-1|TRBV4-3
TGCGCCAGCAGCTGGAGGGGAAGAGGTGTGGCTGACACTGAAGCTTTCTTT
CASSWRGRGVADTEAFF
>-|-|TRBJ2-2|TRBV24-1
TGTGCCACCAGTCCTCGGGGGTTGGACACCGGGGAGCTGTTTTTT
CATSPRGLDTGELFF
>-|TRBD2|TRBJ2-1|TRBV3-1/TRBV3-2
TGTGCCAGCAGCCACGATACCGAGGGAGTCAGCGGGGGCACCTCCTACAATGAGCAGTTCTTC
CASSHDTEGVSGGTSYNEQFF
>-|-|TRBJ2-2|TRBV7-2
TGTGCCAGCAGCCCACGGGGGACCGGGGAGCTGTTTTTT
CASSPRGTGELFF
>-|-|TRBJ1-5|TRBV24-1
TGTGCCACCAGTCAGGAGGGCCAGCCCCAGCATTTT
CATSQEGQPQHF
>-|-|TRBJ2-2|TRBV7-8
TGTGCCAGCAGCTTTGAGGGTCGATTCGGGGAGCTGTTTTTT
CASSFEGRFGELFF
>-|-|TRBJ1-3|TRBV19
TGTGCCAGTAGTACAGGATACAGGGCTACTGGAAACACCATATATTTT
CASSTGYRATGNTIYF
>-|TRBD1|TRBJ2-4|TRBV3-1/TRBV3-2
TGTGCCAGCAGCCAAAGGGACAGGGTTCAGTACTTC
CASSQRDRVQYF
>-|TRBD2|TRBJ2-1|TRBV19
TGTGCCAGTAGTATCCTAGCGGGGGAGAGATACAATGAGCAGTTCTTC
CASSILAGERYNEQFF
>once|-|TRBJ1-5|TRBV28
TGTGCCAGCAGTACTCTAGCGGGTCCCAGTTTTCCCCAGCATTTT
CASSTLAGPSFPQHF
>-|TRBD2|TRBJ2-1|TRBV4-1
TGCGCCAGCAGCCAAGATGACCGGGAGGGCTGGAGGGAGCAGTTCTTC
CASSQDDREGWREQFF
>once|TRBD1|TRBJ1-2|TRBV5-1
TGCGCCAGCAGCTTGCCGACAGGGGGCACGGGAGGCTACACCTTC
CASSLPTGGTGGYTF
>-|TRBD1|TRBJ1-4|TRBV27
TGTGCCAGCAGACCGACAGGGGCGACTAATGAAAAACTGTTTTTT
CASRPTGATNEKLFF
>-|-|TRBJ1-5|TRBV5-5
TGTGCCAGCAGCTTGGAACGACAAATTAGCAATCAGCCCCAGCATTTT
CASSLERQISNQPQHF
>-|-|TRBJ1-2|TRBV4-3
TGCGCCAGCAGCCAAGACAGCGGCTATGGCTACACCTTC
CASSQDSGYGYTF
>-|-|TRBJ1-5|TRBV12-5
TGTGCTAGTGGTTTGACCAGGGGTCAGCCCCAGCATTTT
CASGLTRGQPQHF
>-|TRBD1|TRBJ2-7|TRBV10-3
TGTGCCATCAGCACGGGACAGGGAACCTACGAGCAGTACTTC
CAISTGQGTYEQYF
>once|TRBD1|TRBJ2-5|TRBV5-4
TGTGCCAGCAGCCTCAGGACAGGAGGTCAAGAGACCCAGTACTTC
CASSLRTGGQETQYF
>few|TRBD1|TRBJ1-2|TRBV6-5
TGTGCCAGCACCCGCACCCTCAGGGGGGCCTATGGCTACACCTTC
CASTRTLRGAYGYTF
>-|-|TRBJ2-1|TRBV12-3/TRBV12-4
TGTGCCAGCAGTCCACTCACCCAGAGGTGGCAGTTCTTC
CASSPLTQRWQFF
>-|-|TRBJ1-1|TRBV18
TGTGCCAGCTCACCCGTACAGGGTTCGAACACTGAAGCTTTCTTT
CASSPVQGSNTEAFF
>-|-|TRBJ1-5|TRBV28
TGTGCCAGCAGTTCCCGGACAGACTATAGCAATCAGCCCCAGCATTTT
CASSSRTDYSNQPQHF